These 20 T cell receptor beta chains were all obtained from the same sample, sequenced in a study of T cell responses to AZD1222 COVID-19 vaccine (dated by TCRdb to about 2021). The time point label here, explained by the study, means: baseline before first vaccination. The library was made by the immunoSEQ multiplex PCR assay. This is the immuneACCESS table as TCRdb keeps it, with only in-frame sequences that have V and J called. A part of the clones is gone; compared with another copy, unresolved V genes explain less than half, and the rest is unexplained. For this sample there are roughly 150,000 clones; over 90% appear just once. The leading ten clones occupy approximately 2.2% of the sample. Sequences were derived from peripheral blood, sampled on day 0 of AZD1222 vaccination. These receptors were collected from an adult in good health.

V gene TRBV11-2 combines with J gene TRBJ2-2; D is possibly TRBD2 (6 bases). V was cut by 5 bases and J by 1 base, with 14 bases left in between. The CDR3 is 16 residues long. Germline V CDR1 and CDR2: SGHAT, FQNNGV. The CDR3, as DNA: TGTGCCAGCAGCCAGTTTGGGGGAGGGAACACCGGGGAGCTGTTTTTT. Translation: CASSQFGGGNTGELFF.

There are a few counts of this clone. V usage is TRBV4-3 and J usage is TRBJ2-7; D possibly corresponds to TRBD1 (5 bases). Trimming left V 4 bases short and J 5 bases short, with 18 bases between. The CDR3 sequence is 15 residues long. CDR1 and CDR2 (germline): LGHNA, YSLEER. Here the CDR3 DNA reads TGCGCCAGCAGCCGAAGCCAAGCCCAGGGTGACGAGCAGTACTTC. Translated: CASSRSQAQGDEQYF.

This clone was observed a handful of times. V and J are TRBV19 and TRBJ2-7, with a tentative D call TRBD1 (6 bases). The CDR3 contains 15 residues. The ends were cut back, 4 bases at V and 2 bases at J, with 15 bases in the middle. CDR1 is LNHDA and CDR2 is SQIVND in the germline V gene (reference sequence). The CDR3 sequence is CASSTLFGQTYEQYF. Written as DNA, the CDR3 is TGTGCCAGTAGTACCCTTTTCGGACAGACCTACGAGCAGTACTTC.

CDR3 sequence reads: CASSEAMMGRSIYNSPLHF. For the CDR3, the DNA is TGTGCCAGCAGTGAAGCAATGATGGGACGGTCCATTTATAATTCACCCCTCCACTTT. The chain links TRBV2 to TRBJ1-6, with D maybe TRBD1 (5 bases). The CDR3 spans 19 residues. Germline V gene lookup returns CDR1 SNHLY and CDR2 FYNNEI. Trimming left V 0 bases short and J 4 bases short, with 19 bases between.

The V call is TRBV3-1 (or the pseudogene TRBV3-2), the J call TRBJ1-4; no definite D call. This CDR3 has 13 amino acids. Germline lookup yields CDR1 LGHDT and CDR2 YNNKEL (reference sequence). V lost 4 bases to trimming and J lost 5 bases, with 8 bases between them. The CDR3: CASSPGWNEKLFF. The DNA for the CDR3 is TGTGCCAGCAGCCCGGGATGGAATGAAAAACTGTTTTTT.

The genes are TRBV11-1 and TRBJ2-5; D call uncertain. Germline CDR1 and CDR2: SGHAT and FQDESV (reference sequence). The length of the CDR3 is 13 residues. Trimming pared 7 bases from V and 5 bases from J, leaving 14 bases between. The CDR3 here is CASTHMGLETQYF. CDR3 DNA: TGTGCCAGCACCCACATGGGGTTGGAGACCCAGTACTTC.

The CDR3 DNA reads TGTGCCAGCAGAGAGGTTTGGGGAACCGGGGAGCTGTTTTTT. It codes for CASREVWGTGELFF. The chain links TRBV13 to TRBJ2-2; D gene ambiguous. This CDR3 spans 14 amino acids. V was shortened by 6 bases and J by 5 bases, with 13 bases between the two germline ends. Germline CDR1 is PRHDT and CDR2 is FYEKMQ (reference sequence).

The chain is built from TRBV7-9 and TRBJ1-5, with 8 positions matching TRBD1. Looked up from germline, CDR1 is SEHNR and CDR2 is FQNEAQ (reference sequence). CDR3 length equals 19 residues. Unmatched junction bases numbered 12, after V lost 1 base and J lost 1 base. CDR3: CASSLGAGGWGKSNQPQHF. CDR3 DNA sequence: TGTGCCAGCAGCTTAGGCGCAGGGGGCTGGGGTAAAAGCAATCAGCCCCAGCATTTT. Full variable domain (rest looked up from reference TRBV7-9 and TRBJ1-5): DTGVSQNPRHKITKRGQNVTFRCDPISEHNRLYWYRQTLGQGPEFLTYFQNEAQLEKSRLLSDRFSAERPKGSFSTLEIQRTEQGDSAMYLCASSLGAGGWGKSNQPQHFGDGTRLSIL.

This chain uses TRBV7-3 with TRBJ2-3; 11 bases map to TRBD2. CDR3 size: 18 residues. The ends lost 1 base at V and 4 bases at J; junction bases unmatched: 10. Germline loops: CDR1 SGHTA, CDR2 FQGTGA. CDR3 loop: CASSLNPTSGSNADTQYF. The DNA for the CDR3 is TGTGCCAGCAGCTTAAACCCCACTAGCGGGAGTAACGCAGATACGCAGTATTTT. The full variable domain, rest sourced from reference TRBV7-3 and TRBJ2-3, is GAGVSQTPSNKVTEKGKYVELRCDPISGHTALYWYRQSLGQGPEFLIYFQGTGAADDSGLPNDRFFAVRPEGSVSTLKIQRTERGDSAVYLCASSLNPTSGSNADTQYFGPGTRLTVL.

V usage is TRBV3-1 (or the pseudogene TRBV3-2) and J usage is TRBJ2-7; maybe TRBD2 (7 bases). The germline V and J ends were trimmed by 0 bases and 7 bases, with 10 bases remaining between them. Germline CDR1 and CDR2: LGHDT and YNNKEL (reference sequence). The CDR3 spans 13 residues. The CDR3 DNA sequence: TGTGCCAGCAGCCAAGATGGGGGGGCGGAGCAGTACTTC. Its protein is CASSQDGGAEQYF.

CDR3 sequence reads: CASSQISGGRSYEQYF. CDR3 DNA sequence: TGTGCCAGCAGCCAAATCAGCGGGGGCCGATCCTACGAGCAGTACTTC. This chain links TRBV3-1 (or the pseudogene TRBV3-2) with TRBJ2-7, with 8 bases lining up with TRBD2. V shed 2 bases, J shed 1 base, and the junction held 7 bases outside the gene matches. This CDR3 is built from 16 residues. Looked up from germline, CDR1 is LGHDT and CDR2 is YNNKEL (reference sequence).

The CDR3 sequence is CASSHYPEKLFF. Here the CDR3 DNA reads TGTGCCAGCAGTCACTATCCCGAAAAACTGTTTTTT. This chain joins TRBV27 and TRBJ1-4, with D hard to call. The CDR3 runs 12 residues. Trimming stripped 5 bases from V and 8 bases from J, with 9 bases between. CDR1 and CDR2 from the germline V gene are MNHEY and SMNVEV (reference sequence).

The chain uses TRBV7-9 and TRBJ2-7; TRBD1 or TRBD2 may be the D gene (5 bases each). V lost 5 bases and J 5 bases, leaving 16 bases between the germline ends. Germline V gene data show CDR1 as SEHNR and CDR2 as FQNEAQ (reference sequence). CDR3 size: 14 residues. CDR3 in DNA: TGTGCCAGCAGCCCCGGAGATCGGGGCGACGAGCAGTACTTC. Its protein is CASSPGDRGDEQYF.

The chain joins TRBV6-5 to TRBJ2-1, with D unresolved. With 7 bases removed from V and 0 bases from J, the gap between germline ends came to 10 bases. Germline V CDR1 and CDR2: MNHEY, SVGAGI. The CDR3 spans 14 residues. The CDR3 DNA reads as TGTGCCAGCAAAGAGACCTACTCCTACAATGAGCAGTTCTTC. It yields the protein CASKETYSYNEQFF.

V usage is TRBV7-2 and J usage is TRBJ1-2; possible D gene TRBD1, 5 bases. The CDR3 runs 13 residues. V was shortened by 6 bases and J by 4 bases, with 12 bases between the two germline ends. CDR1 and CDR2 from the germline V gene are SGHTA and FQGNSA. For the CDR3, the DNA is TGTGCCAGCAGGCAGGGTGGGCCCTATGGCTACACCTTC. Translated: CASRQGGPYGYTF.

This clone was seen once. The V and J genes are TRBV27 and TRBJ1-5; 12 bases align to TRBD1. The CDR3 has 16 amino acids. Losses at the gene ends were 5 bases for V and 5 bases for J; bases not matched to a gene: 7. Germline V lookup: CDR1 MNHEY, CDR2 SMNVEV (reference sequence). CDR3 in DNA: TGTGCCAGCAGTCCCGGGACAGGGGGCTGGGATCAGCCCCAGCATTTT. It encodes CASSPGTGGWDQPQHF.

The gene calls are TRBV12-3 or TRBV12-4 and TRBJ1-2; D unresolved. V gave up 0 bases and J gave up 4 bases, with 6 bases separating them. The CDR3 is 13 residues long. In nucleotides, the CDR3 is TGTGCCAGCAGTTTAGCCAGAAGCTATGGCTACACCTTC. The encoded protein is CASSLARSYGYTF.

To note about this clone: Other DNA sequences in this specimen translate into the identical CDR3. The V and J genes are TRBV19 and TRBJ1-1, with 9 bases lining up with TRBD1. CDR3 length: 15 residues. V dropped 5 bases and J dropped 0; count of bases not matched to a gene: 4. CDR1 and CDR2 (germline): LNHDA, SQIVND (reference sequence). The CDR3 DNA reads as TGTGCCAGTAGTCCGAGGACAGGGGTGAACACTGAAGCTTTCTTT. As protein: CASSPRTGVNTEAFF.

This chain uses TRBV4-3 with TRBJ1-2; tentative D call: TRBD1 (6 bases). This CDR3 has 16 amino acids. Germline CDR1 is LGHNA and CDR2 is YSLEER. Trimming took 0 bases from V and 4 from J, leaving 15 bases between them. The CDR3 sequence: CASSQDPAMGAYGYTF. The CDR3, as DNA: TGCGCCAGCAGCCAAGATCCGGCAATGGGGGCCTATGGCTACACCTTC.

Here the CDR3 DNA reads TGTGCCAGCAGCCAGATGCTAGGGGGCGGGATCTACGAGCAGTACTTC. Its translation: CASSQMLGGGIYEQYF. The chain carries TRBV3-1 (or the pseudogene TRBV3-2) and TRBJ2-7, with a tentative D call TRBD1 (7 bases). This CDR3 is 16 amino acids long. Deletions cut 3 bases from V and 3 bases from J, with 18 bases between. Per the germline V gene, CDR1 is LGHDT and CDR2 is YNNKEL (reference sequence).